What follows are 14 T cell receptor beta chains derived from one specimen sequenced in a study of Ad26.COV2.S vaccination and SARS-CoV-2 variants. Measured with immunoSEQ multiplex PCR; TCRdb has only the in-frame clones, and not every one. There are 300,000 to 400,000 clones in the sample; more than 85% occur only once, and roughly 5% lies in the top ten. Noted treatment: over 15 received Ad26.COV2.S at low or high dose, single or two shots; roughly five received placebo; per-sample allocation not given. Samples were taken on day 63 after the first vaccine or placebo injection. The input for sequencing was peripheral blood, taken in a trial of Ad26.COV2.S vaccine versus placebo. The receptors here all came from a person aged 18-60 years who received the Ad26.COV2.S COVID-19 vaccine or a placebo.

The V call is TRBV4-2, the J call TRBJ2-7; 9 bases fit TRBD2. Germline V gene sequence: CDR1 LGHNA, CDR2 YNFKEQ. The CDR3 spans 17 residues. V trimming: 4 bases; J trimming: 0 bases; junction bases outside the gene matches: 10. The CDR3 protein is CASSPRPSGGRSYEQYF. The CDR3 bases are TGTGCCAGCAGCCCACGACCAAGCGGGGGGCGCTCCTACGAGCAGTACTTC.

This chain uses TRBV11-2 with TRBJ2-7; possible D gene TRBD2, 7 bases. Germline V gene lookup returns CDR1 SGHAT and CDR2 FQNNGV. This CDR3 contains 15 residues. V lost 2 bases to trimming and J lost 5 bases, with 16 bases between them. The CDR3 loop is CASSLRGAPGNEQYF. The CDR3 DNA is TGTGCCAGCAGCTTACGGGGGGCCCCGGGGAACGAGCAGTACTTC.

CDR3 region: CASKDRPTTSGNSYEQYF. Here the CDR3 DNA reads TGTGCCAGCAAAGACAGACCAACGACTAGCGGGAATTCCTACGAGCAGTACTTC. The J gene is TRBJ2-7, the V gene TRBV2; 11 bases line up with TRBD2. CDR1 is SNHLY, CDR2 FYNNEI, per germline. The junction had 15 bases not matched to a gene; V was cut back by 7 bases and J by 1 base. The CDR3 runs to 18 residues.

This rearrangement joins TRBV18 to TRBJ2-6; no clear D gene. The ends were cut back, 2 bases at V and 0 bases at J, with 11 bases in the middle. This CDR3 comprises 17 residues. Germline lookup yields CDR1 KGHSH and CDR2 LQKENI. CDR3 sequence: CASSPTQARSGANVLTF. CDR3 coding DNA: TGTGCCAGCTCACCAACGCAGGCTCGCTCTGGGGCCAACGTCCTGACTTTC.

Comment on this clone: One junction end disagrees with the germline gene, perhaps due to a read error. The chain has TRBV5-5 and TRBJ2-1; TRBD1 matches at 9 bases. The CDR3 has 13 amino acids. Germline-derived CDR1 and CDR2 are SGHKS and YYEKEE (reference sequence). The CDR3 coding sequence is TGTGCCAGCAGATTGGACAGGGGCAATGAGCAGTTCTTC. Translation gives CASRLDRGNEQFF.

As for this clone: Other nucleotide sequences in the sample specify the same CDR3. DNA of the CDR3: TGTGCCAGCAGCTTAGGGGGGAACTATGGCTACACCTTC. Translation gives CASSLGGNYGYTF. The chain links TRBV7-9 to TRBJ1-2; TRBD1 is a possible D gene (5 bases). Germline values: CDR1 SEHNR, CDR2 FQNEAQ (reference sequence). The CDR3 has 13 residues. V lost 1 base and J lost 2, with 5 bases in between.

The chain combines TRBV14 with TRBJ1-1; TRBD1 matches 12 bases. The CDR3 has 17 amino acids. J was trimmed by 3 bases and V by 2 bases; bases with no gene match: 7. CDR1 SGHDN and CDR2 FVKESK come from the germline V gene. CDR3 DNA sequence: TGTGCCAGCAGCCAATCGGGACAGGGGGCTTCCTACACTGAAGCTTTCTTT. This codes for CASSQSGQGASYTEAFF.

The sample holds one count of this clone. The gene calls are TRBV19 and TRBJ1-5; 10 nucleotides match TRBD1. Germline assignment: CDR1 LNHDA and CDR2 SQIVND (reference sequence). This CDR3 is built from 16 residues. V was clipped by 4 bases and J by 0 bases; unmatched bases: 3. CDR3: CASSRDRGISNQPQHF. The CDR3, as DNA: TGTGCCAGTAGTAGGGACAGGGGTATTAGCAATCAGCCCCAGCATTTT.

The gene calls are TRBV5-4 and TRBJ1-4, with 12 bases lining up with TRBD1. Germline V gives CDR1 SGHNT, CDR2 YYREEE (reference sequence). This CDR3 is built from 16 residues. With 4 bases clipped from V and 6 bases from J, the junction kept 7 bases outside the gene matches. The CDR3 protein is CASSTGTGGTYEKLFF. CDR3 sequence (DNA): TGTGCCAGCAGCACCGGGACAGGGGGCACCTATGAAAAACTGTTTTTT.

The rearrangement joins TRBV4-3 to TRBJ1-1; D is possibly TRBD1 (6 bases). Trimming left V 0 bases short and J 9 bases short, with 17 bases between. The CDR3 length is 15 residues. Per the germline V gene, CDR1 is LGHNA and CDR2 is YSLEER. CDR3 sequence reads: CASSQEGSGGSQAFF. CDR3 DNA: TGCGCCAGCAGCCAAGAAGGTTCCGGGGGCAGCCAAGCTTTCTTT.

The chain recombines TRBV19 with TRBJ1-1; weak D call: TRBD1 (5 bases). Trimming took off 6 bases at V and 1 base at J, with 9 bases between the two ends. The CDR3 extends over 13 amino acids. Germline lookup yields CDR1 LNHDA and CDR2 SQIVND (reference sequence). The CDR3 DNA is TGTGCCAGTAGAATGGGGCCGAACACTGAAGCTTTCTTT. Amino acids: CASRMGPNTEAFF.

This clone was counted a single time. The rearrangement links TRBV3-1 (or the pseudogene TRBV3-2) to TRBJ2-7; D remains ambiguous. V was shortened by 3 bases and J by 0 bases, with 12 bases between the two germline ends. The CDR3 has 15 amino acids. The germline V gene has CDR1 LGHDT and CDR2 YNNKEL (reference sequence). Written as DNA, the CDR3 is TGTGCCAGCAGCCACGCGCTCCCTGGCTCCTACGAGCAGTACTTC. Protein: CASSHALPGSYEQYF.

The chain employs TRBV13 and TRBJ1-4, with D perhaps matching TRBD1 (5 bases). Germline V gene data show CDR1 as PRHDT and CDR2 as FYEKMQ (reference sequence). The V gene lost 9 bases and the J gene lost 6 bases, with 17 bases spanning the gap. The CDR3 runs 14 residues. The CDR3 region has the DNA TGTGCCAGTACCCTTCGGGGGAGGGATGAAAAACTGTTTTTT. Amino acid sequence: CASTLRGRDEKLFF.

Here the CDR3 reads CSVSRGLNTYEQYF. The CDR3 DNA is TGCAGCGTCTCGCGGGGACTGAATACCTACGAGCAGTACTTC. The genes are TRBV29-1 and TRBJ2-7, with D maybe TRBD2 (6 bases). Trimming left V 6 bases short and J 2 bases short, with 17 bases between. Germline V lookup: CDR1 SQVTM, CDR2 ANQGSEA. There are 14 residues in the CDR3.